Listed here are 14 T cell receptor beta chains from one sample, sequenced in a study of cytomegalovirus exposure and HLA in healthy donors. Amplification used 60 Vbeta primers and 13 Jbeta primers. The protocol was immunoSEQ multiplex PCR, while the TCRdb copy is restricted to in-frame clones and leaves out a portion. The sample has 45,000 to 55,000 clones. Sequenced input: PBMCs. These TCRs come from a male donor in good health and CMV-seropositive.

V usage is TRBV28 and J usage is TRBJ1-1; TRBD1 agrees at 10 bases. This CDR3 has 16 amino acids. Trimming at V came to 3 bases and at J to 4 bases, leaving 8 bases not matched to a gene. CDR1 is MDHEN, CDR2 SYDVKM, per germline. Written as DNA, the CDR3 is TGTGCCAGCAGTTTCGACAGGGGGCGTGGGGGCACTGAAGCTTTCTTT. It yields the protein CASSFDRGRGGTEAFF.

This sequence joins TRBV11-2 and TRBJ1-3; no clear D. The CDR3 is made up of 13 amino acids. CDR1 SGHAT and CDR2 FQNNGV come from the germline V gene. V lost 2 bases and J 8 bases, leaving 10 bases between the germline ends. The CDR3 coding sequence is TGTGCCAGCAGCTTAAACATCCTGGACACCATATATTTT. Translated, it gives CASSLNILDTIYF.

This chain links TRBV9 with TRBJ1-4, with 7 bases matching TRBD1. The CDR3 is 15 residues long. In germline, CDR1 is SGDLS, CDR2 YYNGEE. The V segment lost 0 bases and the J segment 2 bases; nucleotides outside the gene matches: 1. CDR3 residues: CASSVADRTNEKLFF. Here the CDR3 DNA reads TGTGCCAGCAGCGTAGCGGACAGGACTAATGAAAAACTGTTTTTT.

This chain joins TRBV28 and TRBJ1-5; TRBD1 matches at 9 bases. The germline V gene has CDR1 MDHEN and CDR2 SYDVKM. The CDR3 extends over 16 amino acids. Unmatched junction bases numbered 11, after V lost 6 bases and J lost 5 bases. The CDR3 DNA is TGTGCCAGCAGACTCACCGCCGGGACAGGGTATCAGCCCCAGCATTTT. It specifies CASRLTAGTGYQPQHF.

The chain employs TRBV14 and TRBJ2-5; tentatively, D is TRBD2 (5 bases). Trimming removed 0 bases at V and 2 bases at J, with 10 bases between. The CDR3 extends over 15 amino acids. CDR1 is SGHDN and CDR2 is FVKESK in the germline V gene. The CDR3 sequence is CASSQEYGIQETQYF. The DNA of the CDR3 is TGTGCCAGCAGCCAAGAATACGGGATTCAAGAGACCCAGTACTTC. Full variable domain (rest looked up from reference TRBV14 and TRBJ2-5): EAGVTQFPSHSVIEKGQTVTLRCDPISGHDNLYWYRRVMGKEIKFLLHFVKESKQDESGMPNNRFLAERTGGTYSTLKVQPAELEDSGVYFCASSQEYGIQETQYFGPGTRLLVL.

On this clone: One end of the junction fails to match germline, which may point to a read error. This chain links TRBV11-2 with TRBJ1-1, with TRBD1 as a possible D gene (6 bases). The germline gives CDR1 SGHAT, CDR2 FQNNGV. The CDR3 length is 15 residues. In DNA, the CDR3 is TGTGCCAGCAGCACCCGGACAGTGATGAACGCTGAAGCTTTCTTT. Translation gives CASSTRTVMNAEAFF.

The chain uses TRBV4-3 and TRBJ2-5; D gene unclear. With the DNA end fitting TRBJ2-7 better, the J assignment may be wrong. The germline gives CDR1 LGHNA, CDR2 YSLEER. This CDR3 comprises 16 residues. The CDR3 DNA sequence: TGCGCCAGCAGCCAAGTTCAAACAGCCCCCTCCTACGAGCAGTACTTC. Protein sequence: CASSQVQTAPSYEQYF.

This chain uses TRBV9 with TRBJ1-2; maybe TRBD1 (5 bases). Looked up from germline, CDR1 is SGDLS and CDR2 is YYNGEE. This CDR3 spans 15 amino acids. Trimming removed 0 bases from V and 0 bases from J, with 9 bases in between. The CDR3 nucleotides read TGTGCCAGCAGCGTAGAGGGGCACGCTAACTATGGCTACACCTTC. Residues: CASSVEGHANYGYTF.

The chain uses TRBV12-5 and TRBJ1-1, with a weak D call TRBD1 (5 bases). The germline V gene has CDR1 LGHNT and CDR2 FRNRAP. Trimming took 2 bases from V and 7 from J, leaving 14 bases between them. This CDR3 spans 14 amino acids. As DNA, the CDR3 is TGTGCTAGTGGTTTGTCTCCGACAGAAGGTGAAGCTTTCTTT. It translates to CASGLSPTEGEAFF.

The chain links TRBV6-5 to TRBJ2-5; 8 positions agree with TRBD1. V was pared by 6 bases and J by 5 bases, with 5 bases of the junction left unmatched. Germline CDR1 is MNHEY and CDR2 is SVGAGI. The CDR3 has 13 amino acids. The CDR3 sequence: CASRQGAWETQYF. DNA for the CDR3: TGTGCCAGCAGGCAGGGGGCGTGGGAGACCCAGTACTTC.

This chain connects TRBV18 to TRBJ2-1, with 10 bases that match TRBD1. V dropped 6 bases and J dropped 4; count of bases not matched to a gene: 6. The CDR3 is made up of 15 amino acids. Looked up from germline, CDR1 is KGHSH and CDR2 is LQKENI. This chain's CDR3 is CASSPGQGIYNEQFF. CDR3 nucleotide sequence: TGTGCCAGCTCTCCGGGACAGGGGATATACAATGAGCAGTTCTTC. Full variable domain (rest looked up from reference TRBV18 and TRBJ2-1): NAGVMQNPRHLVRRRGQEARLRCSPMKGHSHVYWYRQLPEEGLKFMVYLQKENIIDESGMPKERFSAEFPKEGPSILRIQQVVRGDSAAYFCASSPGQGIYNEQFFGPGTRLTVL.

V gene TRBV5-6 combines with J gene TRBJ2-1; 11 bases fit TRBD2. The J segment lost 8 bases and the V segment lost 4 bases, leaving 8 bases of the junction unmatched. Germline values: CDR1 SGHDT, CDR2 YYEEEE. CDR3 length equals 15 residues. CDR3 coding DNA: TGTGCCAGCAGCCCGGGACTAGCGGCCCCATATGAGCAGTTCTTC. As protein: CASSPGLAAPYEQFF.

V is TRBV6-5 and J is TRBJ2-7; D remains ambiguous. Germline CDR1 reads MNHEY; CDR2 reads SVGAGI. V was trimmed by 0 bases and J by 4 bases, leaving 10 bases between them. The CDR3 is made up of 14 amino acids. The CDR3 DNA reads TGTGCCAGCAGTTACTCGTTCCAGAAATACGAGCAGTACTTC. Amino acid sequence: CASSYSFQKYEQYF.

This sequence joins TRBV7-3 and TRBJ2-5; maybe TRBD1 (8 bases). CDR1 and CDR2 from the germline V gene are SGHTA and FQGTGA. V was trimmed by 5 bases and J by 4 bases, leaving 14 bases between them. The CDR3 has 14 amino acids. CDR3 nucleotides: TGTGCCAGCAGCCGGACAGGGAGGGTAGAGACCCAGTACTTC. Translating it yields CASSRTGRVETQYF.